These 9 T cell receptor beta chains were all obtained from the same sample, sequenced in a study of T-cell memory formation after mild COVID-19. TCRdb ran MiXCR on the 5' RACE reads and lists one entry per CDR3 protein. This sample has 350,000 to 550,000 distinct CDR3 sequences, with about a sixth found just once. The sequenced sample consisted of PBMCs or a T cell subset sorted from them (not recorded which). The origin of the receptors is a man between 18 and 35 years old who had mild COVID-19 (a few samples of this study predate the infection). Cell type and time point are not known.

The chain uses TRBV9 and TRBJ2-7, with D tentatively TRBD1 or TRBD2 (6 bases each). The CDR3 covers 14 residues. Looked up from germline, CDR1 is SGDLS and CDR2 is YYNGEE. The ends were cut back, 2 bases at V and 5 bases at J, with 14 bases in the middle. The CDR3 DNA follows: TGTGCCAGCAGCGTCGGCCCGGGGGCCCACGAGCAGTACTTC. It specifies CASSVGPGAHEQYF.

In this sample, this clonotype turned up a few times. The chain employs TRBV20-1 and TRBJ1-4; D might be TRBD1 (5 bases). V lost 6 bases, J lost 6 bases, and 11 bases lay in between. This CDR3 spans 12 amino acids. Per the germline V gene, CDR1 is DFQATT and CDR2 is SNEGSKA (reference sequence). This CDR3 is CSARDRDEKLFF. For the CDR3, the DNA is TGCAGTGCCCGGGACCGAGATGAAAAACTGTTTTTT.

This clonotype has at least ten counts. The chain is built from TRBV5-1 and TRBJ1-1; TRBD1 aligns across 7 bases. The germline V gene has CDR1 SGHRS and CDR2 YFSETQ. V dropped 2 bases and J dropped 2; count of bases not matched to a gene: 6. The CDR3 covers 15 residues. The CDR3 is CASSLLTGTNTEAFF. CDR3 DNA sequence: TGCGCCAGCAGCTTACTGACAGGGACTAACACTGAAGCTTTCTTT.

This clonotype appeared a few times. The chain recombines TRBV29-1 with TRBJ2-7; 8 nucleotides agree with TRBD2. The CDR3 consists of 12 residues. The V gene's germline CDR1 is SQVTM and CDR2 ANQGSEA. With V trimmed by 4 bases and J by 3 bases, 2 bases remained unmatched. DNA of the CDR3: TGCAGCGTTGTTCTAGCGGGCTACGAGCAGTACTTC. Translated: CSVVLAGYEQYF.

This clonotype turned up a few times. V and J are TRBV4-3 and TRBJ2-1; unclear D gene. The CDR3 loop spans 15 amino acids. In germline, CDR1 is LGHNA, CDR2 YSLEER. The ends were cut back, 0 bases at V and 6 bases at J, with 12 bases in the middle. The CDR3 nucleotides are TGCGCCAGCAGCCAAGATAGCACCGTTGGCAATGAGCAGTTCTTC. Amino acids: CASSQDSTVGNEQFF.

This clonotype was recorded a few times. The V and J genes are TRBV6-5 and TRBJ1-5; D gene uncertain. V lost 7 bases, J lost 0 bases, and 7 bases lay in between. The CDR3 is made up of 13 amino acids. From germline, CDR1 is MNHEY and CDR2 SVGAGI. CDR3 bases: TGTGCCAGCAAACGGGATAGCAATCAGCCCCAGCATTTT. Its protein product is CASKRDSNQPQHF.

As to this clonotype: A read error may be the cause here, since a much bigger clone is one base away. This CDR3 is missing its conserved last phenylalanine or tryptophan, likely due to a read error. The gene calls are TRBV27 and TRBJ2-7, with 9 bases lining up with TRBD2. The germline V gene encodes CDR1 MNHEY and CDR2 SMNVEV (reference sequence). The CDR3 contains 14 residues. The ends lost 2 bases at V and 4 bases at J; junction bases unmatched: 3. The CDR3 DNA follows: TGTGCCAGCAGTTTAAAGCGGGGGGCGTACGAGCAGTACTTA. Protein sequence: CASSLKRGAYEQYL.

This clonotype showed up just a few times. The J gene is TRBJ2-1, the V gene TRBV4-1, with D perhaps matching TRBD1 or TRBD2 (5 bases each). Trimming stripped 1 base from V and 2 bases from J, with 15 bases between. CDR1 is MGHRA and CDR2 is YSYEKL in the germline V gene. CDR3 length: 17 residues. The CDR3 DNA is TGCGCCAGCAGCCAAGTCCGAGCGAGGGGCGCCTACAATGAGCAGTTCTTC. Its protein product is CASSQVRARGAYNEQFF.

This clonotype was detected many times. The J gene is TRBJ2-5, the V gene TRBV5-1, with 8 bases matching TRBD2. Germline V gene data show CDR1 as SGHRS and CDR2 as YFSETQ. V lost 7 bases and J lost 6; bases outside the gene matches: 14. This CDR3 is built from 15 residues. As DNA, the CDR3 is TGCGCCAGCGCCACGACCGGGGGGGCTTTTCAGACCCAGTACTTC. Translating it yields CASATTGGAFQTQYF.